Listed here are 16 T cell receptor beta chains from one sample, sequenced in a study of blood T cell repertoires in COVID-19. This table comes from immunoSEQ multiplex PCR, and its TCRdb copy is limited to in-frame clones, with some not included. The sample has about 200,000 clones, 65% to 90% seen once; the top ten hold less than 15%. The sequenced material came from peripheral blood. Every receptor here comes from a human donor in a cohort sampled during active COVID-19.

The V and J genes are TRBV27 and TRBJ2-3, with a tentative D call TRBD2 (6 bases). The CDR3 runs 15 residues. CDR1 and CDR2 (germline): MNHEY, SMNVEV (reference sequence). The V and J ends lost 6 bases and 1 base respectively, with 14 bases between them. The CDR3 loop is CASRLGTFRTDTQYF. The CDR3 region has the DNA TGTGCCAGCAGACTCGGGACTTTCCGCACAGATACGCAGTATTTT.

The J gene is TRBJ1-5, the V gene TRBV20-1, with D possibly being TRBD1 (5 bases). V was pared by 3 bases and J by 0 bases, with 12 bases between. The germline CDR1 and CDR2 sequences are DFQATT and SNEGSKA (reference sequence). The CDR3 is 15 residues long. The CDR3 DNA reads as TGCAGTGCTAGTCAGGGAACATATAGCAATCAGCCCCAGCATTTT. This codes for CSASQGTYSNQPQHF.

The V and J genes are TRBV4-1 and TRBJ2-1, with TRBD2 identical over 12 bases. The CDR3 loop spans 16 amino acids. Germline trimming cut 5 bases from V and 2 bases from J; bases unmatched to any gene: 4. Per germline, CDR1 MGHRA and CDR2 YSYEKL. CDR3 amino acids: CASSRRTSGTYNEQFF. The CDR3 DNA reads as TGCGCCAGCAGCAGAAGGACTAGCGGGACCTACAATGAGCAGTTCTTC.

The chain uses TRBV5-1 and TRBJ1-3, with TRBD1 matching 9 bases. CDR1 SGHRS and CDR2 YFSETQ come from the germline V gene. V lost 4 bases and J lost 0; bases outside the gene matches: 8. CDR3 size: 17 residues. The CDR3 protein is CASSPGTGILSGNTIYF. DNA of the CDR3: TGCGCCAGCAGCCCAGGGACAGGGATCCTCTCTGGAAACACCATATATTTT.

V gene TRBV2 combines with J gene TRBJ2-7, with TRBD2 as a possible D gene (7 bases). The germline V gene encodes CDR1 SNHLY and CDR2 FYNNEI. V was shortened by 9 bases and J by 0 bases, with 24 bases between the two germline ends. This CDR3 is 17 amino acids long. The CDR3 protein is CASWDGNRGGSSYEQYF. Here the CDR3 DNA reads TGTGCCAGTTGGGATGGAAATAGGGGGGGGAGCTCCTACGAGCAGTACTTC. The complete variable domain, with remaining parts taken from reference TRBV2 and TRBJ2-7, reads EPEVTQTPSHQVTQMGQEVILRCVPISNHLYFYWYRQILGQKVEFLVSFYNNEISEKSEIFDDQFSVERPDGSNFTLKIRSTKLEDSAMYFCASWDGNRGGSSYEQYFGPGTRLTVT.

The V call is TRBV5-1, the J call TRBJ2-5; 14 nucleotides line up with TRBD2. CDR3 length: 19 amino acids. V lost 3 bases to trimming and J lost 4 bases; unmatched junction nucleotides: 14. CDR1 and CDR2 from the germline V gene are SGHRS and YFSETQ. This CDR3 is CASSYGTSGRGAALETQYF. In DNA form, the CDR3 reads TGCGCCAGCAGCTACGGGACTAGCGGGAGAGGTGCGGCACTAGAGACCCAGTACTTC.

The genes are TRBV12-5 and TRBJ2-1; tentative D call: TRBD1 (6 bases). Per the germline V gene, CDR1 is LGHNT and CDR2 is FRNRAP. This CDR3 region has 12 residues. V gave up 1 base and J gave up 8 bases, with 6 bases separating them. The CDR3 DNA reads TGTGCTAGTGGTTTGGGGGGGCATGAGCAGTTCTTC. As protein: CASGLGGHEQFF.

The chain uses TRBV5-1 and TRBJ2-7; 11 bases line up with TRBD2. With 3 bases clipped from V and 0 bases from J, the junction kept 2 bases outside the gene matches. The germline V gene encodes CDR1 SGHRS and CDR2 YFSETQ. CDR3 length: 15 residues. The CDR3 bases are TGCGCCAGCAGCTCGGGACTAGCGGCCTCCTACGAGCAGTACTTC. This encodes CASSSGLAASYEQYF.

The chain links TRBV28 to TRBJ1-2; D remains ambiguous. This CDR3 comprises 14 residues. CDR1 is MDHEN and CDR2 is SYDVKM in the germline V gene. Deletions cut 2 bases from V and 3 bases from J, with 10 bases between. The CDR3 nucleotides are TGTGCCAGCAGTTTAACAGTCGGGGACTATGGCTACACCTTC. Amino acids: CASSLTVGDYGYTF.

The chain recombines TRBV10-2 with TRBJ2-1; 7 bases are a match to TRBD2. The trim removed 4 bases at V and 5 bases at J, leaving 8 bases unmatched. The length of the CDR3 is 15 residues. From germline, CDR1 is WSHSY and CDR2 SAAADI. The CDR3 loop reads CASSAGYLADNEQFF. DNA for the CDR3: TGCGCCAGCAGTGCCGGCTACCTAGCGGACAATGAGCAGTTCTTC.

The V call is TRBV28, the J call TRBJ1-5, with D unresolved. This CDR3 region has 12 residues. Trimming removed 5 bases from V and 4 bases from J, with 6 bases in between. Germline V gene lookup returns CDR1 MDHEN and CDR2 SYDVKM. The CDR3 region is CASSIANQPQHF. The CDR3 DNA follows: TGTGCCAGCAGTATAGCGAATCAGCCCCAGCATTTT.

This chain uses TRBV5-7 with TRBJ2-7, with 12 bases that match TRBD1. TRBV5-7 is given ORF status, its function remaining uncertain. With 3 bases clipped from V and 4 bases from J, the junction kept 8 bases outside the gene matches. This CDR3 comprises 16 residues. CDR3 in amino acids: CASSSDRDRGLYEQYF. The CDR3 coding sequence is TGTGCCAGCAGCTCGGACCGGGACAGGGGGCTATACGAGCAGTACTTC.

The rearrangement joins TRBV28 to TRBJ2-7; 9 bases line up with TRBD2. The CDR3 extends over 19 amino acids. The germline CDR1 and CDR2 sequences are MDHEN and SYDVKM. V gave up 2 bases and J gave up 5 bases; unmatched junction bases: 19. The CDR3 here is CASSLKEASGTSIMDEQYF. In DNA, the CDR3 is TGTGCCAGCAGTTTAAAAGAGGCTAGCGGGACTTCAATAATGGACGAGCAGTACTTC.

The V call is TRBV11-1, the J call TRBJ2-2, with TRBD2 identical over 12 bases. V shed 5 bases, J shed 3 bases, and the junction held 4 bases outside the gene matches. Germline assignment: CDR1 SGHAT and CDR2 FQDESV (reference sequence). The CDR3 is 16 amino acids. Here the CDR3 reads CASSHGLAGYTGELFF. CDR3 nucleotide sequence: TGTGCCAGCAGCCATGGACTAGCGGGATACACCGGGGAGCTGTTTTTT.

Worth noting for this clone: The junction shows a germline mismatch at one end, possibly a read error. The chain uses TRBV7-7 and TRBJ2-7; 7 positions agree with TRBD2. This CDR3 comprises 16 residues. CDR1 and CDR2 from the germline V gene are SSHAT and FNYEAQ (reference sequence). This CDR3 reads CASSESDSGPTYEQYF. As DNA, the CDR3 is TGTGCTAGCAGCGAATCAGATAGCGGGCCGACCTACGAGCAGTACTTC.

A single count supports this clone. The J gene is TRBJ1-3, the V gene TRBV5-1; TRBD1 matches at 8 bases. J gave up 8 bases and V 2 bases, and 18 bases lay outside the gene matches. This CDR3 spans 18 amino acids. The V gene's germline CDR1 is SGHRS and CDR2 YFSETQ. CDR3 nucleotide sequence: TGCGCCAGCAGCTTAAAGCCTCAGGACAGGGCAAATTCGCACACCATATATTTT. Translating gives CASSLKPQDRANSHTIYF.